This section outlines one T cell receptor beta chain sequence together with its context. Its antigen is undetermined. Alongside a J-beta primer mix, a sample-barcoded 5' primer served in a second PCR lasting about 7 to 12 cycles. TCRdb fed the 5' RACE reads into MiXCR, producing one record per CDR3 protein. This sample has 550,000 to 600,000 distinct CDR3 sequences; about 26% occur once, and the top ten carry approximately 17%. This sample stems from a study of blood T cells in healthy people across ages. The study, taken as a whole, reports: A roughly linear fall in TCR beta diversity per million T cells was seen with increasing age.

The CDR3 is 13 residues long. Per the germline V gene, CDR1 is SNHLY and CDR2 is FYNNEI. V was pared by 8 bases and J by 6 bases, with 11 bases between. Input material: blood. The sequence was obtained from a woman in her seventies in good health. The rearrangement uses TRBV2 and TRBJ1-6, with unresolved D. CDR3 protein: CASGDTRNSPLHF. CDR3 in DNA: TGTGCCAGCGGGGATACTCGTAATTCACCCCTCCACTTT. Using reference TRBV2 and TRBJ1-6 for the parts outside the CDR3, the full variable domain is EPEVTQTPSHQVTQMGQEVILRCVPISNHLYFYWYRQILGQKVEFLVSFYNNEISEKSEIFDDQFSVERPDGSNFTLKIRSTKLEDSAMYFCASGDTRNSPLHFGNGTRLTVT.